This T cell receptor beta chain originates from a study of cytomegalovirus exposure and HLA in healthy donors (dated by TCRdb to about 2017). As for the study more broadly: An earlier analysis of roughly 610 of the donors reported around 280 Gb of sequence data and 95 million to 140 million unique TCR beta sequences obtained from about 170 million T cells. About 280 gigabases of sequencing data and tens of millions of unique TCR sequences were included in an early release covering over 600 HLA-typed donors. Of the 300 to 500 genotyped donors, approximately 81% were placed in the genetic ancestry cluster associated with self-reported Caucasian donors. The aim of the study was to test whether cataloging public T cell receptors could identify signatures of past pathogen exposure. The study profiled the T cell repertoires of hundreds of subjects by immunosequencing and related them to cytomegalovirus serostatus. A separate validation cohort of more than 100 different subjects was used in addition to the 666-subject first cohort. To predict cytomegalovirus infection status, the study brought together high-throughput TCR immunosequencing, statistical association of individual TCRs with disease status, and machine learning. To study patterns of TCR occurrence, a later analysis re-analyzed previously published TCR beta repertoires from 600 to 750 donors and added high-resolution HLA genotyping. The later analysis used no new phenotypic data to find candidate immune exposures, relying instead on TCR beta sequences and their occurrence across donors. An earlier analysis of roughly 600 of the donors used high-throughput TCR beta sequencing to judge whether each TCR beta V gene segment behaved as functional or pseudogenic. Donor age, sex, ethnicity and CMV serostatus were compiled alongside the repertoire data. Genome-wide SNP genotypes for about 55% of the roughly 670 donors were used in a later genetic analysis, which treated that subset as a discovery cohort. Every discovery cohort repertoire had been produced on one sequencing platform. Both class I and class II loci were covered by HLA typing, at four-digit resolution. Typing coverage varied by locus: roughly 629-630 donors for A, B, C, DRB1 and DQB1; approximately 500 for DQA1; over 600 for DPA1; under 490 for DPB1. Because of strong linkage in the cohort, five DR-DQ haplotypes were treated as single units for association and clustering. Among some 410 genotyped donors of the cohort, an average of roughly 230,000 unique TCR beta nucleotide sequences was sequenced per donor, of which 15% to 20% were non-productive.

Library preparation was by the immunoSEQ multiplex PCR assay. The multiplex PCR relied on a mix of 60 forward primers for TCR Vbeta segments and 13 reverse primers for TCR Jbeta segments. The CDR3 region of rearranged TCR beta genes was amplified from genomic DNA with a multiplex PCR assay. On the Illumina HiSeq System, the amplified TCR beta libraries were sequenced as 87-base-pair reads. Per the original workflow: A later analysis counted 75 million to 100 million unique TCR beta chains across the 650 to 800 repertoires, and some 12 million of these chains were shared by at least two donors. Raw reads were error-corrected and collapsed into unique sequences by a nearest-neighbor algorithm in which closely related sequences were merged to remove PCR and sequencing errors. V, D and J gene segments were assigned by aligning CDR3 sequences to IMGT reference sequences. For a sequence to be retained, at least a six-nucleotide match to both a V gene segment and a J gene segment was required. A rearrangement was called productive if the CDR3 had no stop codons and remained in frame with V and J, and every other rearrangement was called non-productive. Following IMGT convention, CDR3 was defined as the stretch from the second conserved V-encoded cysteine up to the conserved J-encoded phenylalanine. Sequences without an unambiguous match to a single V gene segment were excluded from the earlier analysis of several hundred of the donors. In an earlier analysis of 587 of the donors, V segments were called functional above 56.7% productive rearrangements and were called segregating when the between-donor standard deviation exceeded 5%. A statistical classification framework was built for diagnosing cytomegalovirus status from the catalog of TCR beta chain sequences. V and J gene assignment, in a later analysis, came from comparing TCR nucleotide sequences with IMGT/GENE-DB human TR gene sequences. In a later analysis, CDR3 sequences and most-parsimonious VDJ recombination scenarios were assigned using the TCRdist pipeline. In a later analysis, each TCR beta chain was defined by its CDR3 amino acid sequence together with its V-gene family, and reads without a unique V-gene family were excluded. In a later analysis, around 650 highly shared, low-generation-probability nucleotide sequences were removed to address suspected cross-contamination and a sequencing artifact. A later analysis calculated a clonal expansion index for each public chain from normalized within-repertoire ranks of inferred template counts. In a later analysis, generation probabilities were computed with a VDJ recombination model fitted to out-of-frame rearrangements, and the resulting probabilities were checked against IGoR. A later analysis scored TCR-TCR, TCR-HLA and TCR-CMV co-occurrence with hypergeometric tests, applying a repertoire-size bias correction to TCR pairs. A later analysis estimated false discovery rates by permuting HLA or CMV assignments 20 times. In a later analysis, co-occurring TCRs were grouped using DBSCAN, and TCRdist sequence similarity was added for clustering within HLA-allele-positive subsets. Co-occurrence clustering excluded repertoires with fewer than 30,000 or more than 120,000 public chains, plus five with anomalous nucleotide sharing. The table comes from immuneACCESS by way of TCRdb, which keeps in-frame sequences with V and J called. Part of the clones is missing from these tables; in studies checked, under half for an unresolved V gene and the rest for unknown reasons. V and J calls and clone size are as listed in that table; D and trimming were resolved from the DNA. The table for this sample lists about 82,000 clones. Jointly, the top ten make up less than 1.5% of the sample.

Counted from cysteine to phenylalanine, this CDR3 has 14 amino acids. Just the 42-base CDR3 DNA is kept, in frame starting at base 1. CDR1 and CDR2, looked up from the germline V gene, are MNHNS and SASEGT. The cohort was made up of approximately 670 healthy bone marrow donors. All cohort members were sampled while nominally healthy, although unrecorded immune exposures were likely present. The donor tested CMV seronegative, placing the donor among the 352 seronegative members of the cohort. A peripheral blood sample was collected from each donor, and TCR beta sequencing was performed on peripheral blood mononuclear cells. The Qiagen DNeasy Blood Extraction Kit was used to extract genomic DNA from the blood cell samples. Here is what the overall study found, with its caveats: A total of 150 to 200 TCR beta chains were listed by the study as associated with cytomegalovirus. Some IMGT-functional V segments, including TRBV6-2 and TRBV6-3, could not be distinguished by the 87-base-pair reads and were therefore excluded. In a later analysis, HLA-associated TCR beta chains showed more clonal expansion and lower generation probabilities than non-associated chains that were equally common. In vitro tests confirmed that a few of the cytomegalovirus-associated TCR beta chains recognize cytomegalovirus antigens. A later analysis found that most CMV-associated TCR beta chains appeared HLA-restricted, with HLA associations seemingly driven largely by CMV exposure. Roughly 17 rarely observed V segments, including chromosome 9 orphons, were excluded from the earlier analysis of several hundred of the donors because counts were too low. Correlated functional status among segregating V segments might be attributable to linkage disequilibrium, but an unknown experimental factor could not be ruled out. The authors suggested that the approach could potentially be extended to other disease states and immunological phenotypes. Immune exposure information for the cohort was limited to CMV serostatus. In a later analysis, 16,951 TCR beta sequences were associated with specific HLA alleles at a false discovery rate of 0.05. A further reported finding was that TCR beta sequences accurately predicted the HLA-A and HLA-B alleles for most subjects in the first cohort. According to a later analysis, parvovirus B19, influenza, CMV and Epstein-Barr virus appeared linked to several top co-occurrence clusters. A group of highly shared sequence variants was considered likely to be a technical artifact of the sequencing pipeline. Broadly in line with IMGT annotations, most TCR beta V segments showed up in productive rearrangements about 90% or about 30% of the time in an earlier analysis of several hundred of the donors. In a later analysis, TCR association rates were found to vary across HLA loci, with the most associated TCRs seen for DRB1 alleles and the fewest for HLA-C alleles. In this cohort, only TCR beta chains were sequenced, and detectable features were limited by the absence of alpha or paired-chain data. Because HLA typing was missing for some donors at each locus, association tests included only the typed subset. Strong co-occurrence of HLA alleles, especially DR and DQ, made assigning TCR associations to individual alleles difficult. Compared with the roughly 710-donor mean, donors in an Asian-associated ancestry cluster had fewer N-insertions in productive TCRs, according to a later genetic analysis. The presence/absence analyses assumed that sequencing depth was roughly uniform across donors, and that assumption may not be true. While some public TCRs were present in many individuals, most TCR sequences turned up only very rarely across donors. V-gene and J-gene trimming of TCR beta chains was associated with a missense DCLRE1C variant in a later genetic analysis, and the association was replicated in an independent cohort. In both the original and validation cohorts, the classifier was reported to diagnose cytomegalovirus status with high specificity and sensitivity.

Turning to this clone: Its antigen is unknown. Relative to the germline gene, one junction end is altered; a read error may explain this. Other DNA sequences within the sample encode an identical CDR3.

The origin of this receptor is a woman in her 30s in good health and CMV-seronegative. Rearrangement joined TRBV6-1 to TRBJ1-6; a stretch of 11 junction bases matches TRBD1. Sequencing was done on a sample of PBMCs. For the CDR3, the sequence is CASRGQGANSPLHF. The nucleotide sequence reads as follows: TGTGCCAGCAGAGGACAGGGGGCTAATTCACCCCTACACTTT.